This T cell receptor (beta chain) came from a study of T and B cells in COVID-19 patients. Study information: COVID-19 patients gave peripheral blood either during active infection or after recovery. Recovered patients mostly had mild to moderate COVID-19 managed as outpatients.

Per germline, CDR1 SGHTA and CDR2 FQGNSA. V lost 6 bases and J lost 3; bases outside the gene matches: 8. This CDR3 comprises 14 residues. Each TRB amplification used about 220-500 ng of genomic DNA from blood. Whole-study results and caveats: There were about 2,500 TCR clusters exclusive to the recovered cohort, fewer than 35 with low generation probability.

BIOMED2 TRB-A/B primer pools were used in multiplex TRB PCR. From the multiplex PCR reads, TCRdb called clonotypes with MiXCR, one entry per CDR3 protein. The profile shows about 5,100 distinct CDR3 sequences, around 30% of them singletons. On this clonotype: Its cognate antigen is unknown.

This receptor was identified in a human donor with active COVID-19. This sequence joins TRBV7-2 and TRBJ2-7; TRBD1 agrees at 7 bases. The sequenced sample consisted of blood. CDR3 nucleotide sequence: TGTGCCAGCAGACCAGACAGGGCCAGCTACGAGCAGTACTTC. Amino acid sequence: CASRPDRASYEQYF.